This T cell receptor (beta chain) is drawn from a study of read filtering for tumor transcriptome and immune sequencing. On the study more broadly: Revised staging placed eight or nine patients in R-ISS I, approximately 16 in II, more than 5 in III. Transcriptome libraries were built from DNase-treated RNA.

Findings and limits, study-wide: The CD138-negative fraction was mixed bone marrow immune cells, not pure T cells. Around 80% of IR-seq clonotypes had a single read, yet these held 3% to 4% of reads.

In its sample, this clonotype was seen many times. What it recognizes is unknown. The CDR3 loop spans 14 amino acids. Germline-derived CDR1 and CDR2 are SGHNT and YENEEA. V lost 5 bases and J lost 8; bases outside the gene matches: 7. The library was built from about 400 ng RNA with molecular barcoded adaptors for alpha/delta and beta/gamma chains. TCRdb ran MiXCR on the reads and lists one entry per CDR3 protein. This sample carries about 90,000 distinct CDR3 sequences, over 9% of them seen once, and the ten largest clones take 14% to 15%. The V and J genes are TRBV11-3 and TRBJ1-4, with 8 bases fitting TRBD1. This clonotype was obtained from a donor aged 40 or over with multiple myeloma. The material sequenced was a population of CD138-negative cells sorted from bone marrow. This CDR3 reads CASSTQGAREKLFF. The CDR3 DNA follows: TGTGCCAGCAGCACCCAGGGGGCCAGAGAAAAACTGTTTTTT.